One and the same sample provided the 18 T cell receptor beta chains below, sequenced in a study of blood T cell repertoires in COVID-19. TCRdb's copy holds only in-frame clones and misses some; the assay was immunoSEQ multiplex PCR. This table holds just under 250,000 clones, 86% found once. Sequencing was carried out using peripheral blood. These receptors all stem from a woman in her twenties or thirties who had recovered from COVID-19.

This clone was seen a single time. This chain joins TRBV24-1 and TRBJ2-1; 8 positions agree with TRBD2. Per germline, CDR1 KGHDR and CDR2 SFDVKD. V lost 5 bases to trimming and J lost 3 bases; unmatched junction nucleotides: 2. This CDR3 is 14 amino acids long. CDR3 coding DNA: TGTGCCACCAGTGCTCGGGGGGGCTACAATGAGCAGTTCTTC. Translation gives CATSARGGYNEQFF.

V gene TRBV19 combines with J gene TRBJ1-5; D is uncertain. Trimming took off 6 bases at V and 7 bases at J, with 16 bases between the two ends. This CDR3 contains 14 residues. From germline, CDR1 is LNHDA and CDR2 SQIVND (reference sequence). The CDR3 loop reads CASSPQTGRQPQHF. The DNA of the CDR3 is TGTGCCAGTAGCCCCCAAACGGGAAGACAGCCCCAGCATTTT.

This clone appeared a few times. The rearrangement uses TRBV6-5 and TRBJ1-2, with D uncertain. Germline V CDR1 and CDR2: MNHEY, SVGAGI. The V end lost 0 bases, the J end lost 5 bases, and 7 bases lay between the germline ends. This CDR3 contains 13 residues. The CDR3 DNA sequence: TGTGCCAGCAGTTACTCGTCAGATTATGGCTACACCTTC. Protein: CASSYSSDYGYTF.

A note on this clone: Other DNA sequences in the same sample also yield this CDR3. The rearrangement joins TRBV27 to TRBJ1-5, with D perhaps TRBD1 (6 bases). Between the trimmed V and J ends, which lost 3 bases and 6 bases, there was a span of 9 bases. Germline CDR1 is MNHEY and CDR2 is SMNVEV (reference sequence). The length of the CDR3 is 13 residues. CDR3 amino acids: CASSFRGSQPQHF. The CDR3 coding sequence is TGTGCCAGCAGTTTTAGGGGGAGTCAGCCCCAGCATTTT.

This clone has only a few counts. The chain links TRBV13 to TRBJ2-3; TRBD2 aligns across 8 bases. Trimming cost V 4 bases and J 1 base; bases outside gene matches: 7. The CDR3 spans 16 residues. Germline-derived CDR1 and CDR2 are PRHDT and FYEKMQ (reference sequence). The CDR3 sequence is CASSSPRGGGTDTQYF. DNA for the CDR3: TGTGCCAGCAGCTCGCCCCGGGGGGGCGGCACAGATACGCAGTATTTT.

The genes are TRBV5-1 and TRBJ2-1; 8 nucleotides align to TRBD2. V was clipped by 0 bases and J by 7 bases; unmatched bases: 6. This CDR3 comprises 15 residues. Germline values: CDR1 SGHRS, CDR2 YFSETQ. The CDR3, as DNA: TGCGCCAGCAGCTTGGTTGGGACTAGAGGAAATGAGCAGTTCTTC. Its protein is CASSLVGTRGNEQFF.

This chain joins TRBV10-3 and TRBJ1-2, with TRBD1 identical over 7 bases. CDR1 and CDR2 (germline): ENHRY, SYGVKD. The V segment lost 5 bases and the J segment 3 bases; nucleotides outside the gene matches: 6. CDR3 length: 14 amino acids. The CDR3 here is CAISNWTGYYGYTF. In DNA form, the CDR3 reads TGTGCCATCAGTAATTGGACAGGCTACTATGGCTACACCTTC.

This chain links TRBV11-2 with TRBJ2-7; D is unresolved. V was pared by 1 base and J by 0 bases, with 10 bases between. This CDR3 is 15 amino acids long. Germline V gene lookup returns CDR1 SGHAT and CDR2 FQNNGV. For the CDR3, the DNA is TGTGCCAGCAGCTTAGTGCTAGAATCCTCCTACGAGCAGTACTTC. Amino acids: CASSLVLESSYEQYF.

The V gene is TRBV5-8, the J gene TRBJ2-3, with a tentative D call TRBD1 (6 bases). With 0 bases removed from V and 2 bases from J, the gap between germline ends came to 19 bases. The germline CDR1 and CDR2 sequences are SGHTS and YDEGEE. The CDR3 spans 18 residues. The DNA for the CDR3 is TGTGCCAGCAGCTTGGCCCTGATGACAGGAACCTTCACAGATACGCAGTATTTT. Its protein product is CASSLALMTGTFTDTQYF.

In its sample, this clone was seen once. This chain joins TRBV7-2 and TRBJ1-2, with TRBD1 matching over 8 bases. From germline, CDR1 is SGHTA and CDR2 FQGNSA. Trimming removed 2 bases from V and 6 bases from J; junction bases left unmatched: 5. The CDR3 has 14 residues. This CDR3 reads CASSLLTGEDGYTF. CDR3 nucleotides: TGTGCCAGCAGCTTACTGACAGGGGAGGATGGCTACACCTTC.

CDR3 residues: CASSETPGQGTYEQYF. In nucleotides, the CDR3 is TGCGCCAGCAGCGAAACCCCGGGACAGGGAACATACGAGCAGTACTTC. The chain couples TRBV5-1 to TRBJ2-7, with 9 positions matching TRBD1. The CDR3 totals 16 residues. The J segment lost 4 bases and the V segment lost 4 bases, leaving 12 bases of the junction unmatched. Germline assignment: CDR1 SGHRS and CDR2 YFSETQ.

The chain is built from TRBV10-3 and TRBJ2-1; 8 bases are shared with TRBD1. The CDR3 is 14 amino acids. J lost 7 bases, V lost 6 bases, and 8 bases had no gene match. Germline V gene sequence: CDR1 ENHRY, CDR2 SYGVKD. Written as DNA, the CDR3 is TGTGCCATCAGCCGCGGACAGGGATCGAATGAGCAGTTCTTC. Translating it yields CAISRGQGSNEQFF.

The chain has TRBV18 and TRBJ2-7; 9 nucleotides align to TRBD1. Germline CDR1 is KGHSH and CDR2 is LQKENI. CDR3 length: 14 residues. J gave up 3 bases and V 5 bases, and 5 bases lay outside the gene matches. The CDR3 sequence is CASSSPGQGYEQYF. CDR3 nucleotide sequence: TGTGCCAGCTCATCGCCGGGACAGGGCTACGAGCAGTACTTC.

The V gene is TRBV9, the J gene TRBJ2-2; D is possibly TRBD2 (6 bases). The CDR3 extends over 15 amino acids. Germline loops: CDR1 SGDLS, CDR2 YYNGEE. The V and J ends lost 0 bases and 3 bases respectively, with 9 bases between them. The CDR3 region is CASSVGWGDTGELFF. Here the CDR3 DNA reads TGTGCCAGCAGCGTAGGCTGGGGGGACACCGGGGAGCTGTTTTTT.

V gene TRBV5-1 combines with J gene TRBJ2-3; D ambiguous. The CDR3 runs to 15 residues. With 4 bases removed from V and 0 bases from J, the gap between germline ends came to 12 bases. Germline CDR1 is SGHRS and CDR2 is YFSETQ. CDR3 sequence reads: CASSLASASTDTQYF. The DNA of the CDR3 is TGCGCCAGCAGCCTGGCTAGTGCTAGCACAGATACGCAGTATTTT.

This chain links TRBV19 with TRBJ2-1, with TRBD2 matching 9 bases. Per germline, CDR1 LNHDA and CDR2 SQIVND (reference sequence). The CDR3 is 17 residues long. The J segment lost 0 bases and the V segment lost 5 bases, leaving 8 bases of the junction unmatched. The CDR3 DNA sequence: TGTGCCAGTAGTCTGAGCGGGGGGTCCTCCTCCTACAATGAGCAGTTCTTC. The encoded protein is CASSLSGGSSSYNEQFF.

This chain uses TRBV19 with TRBJ2-2, with 10 bases fitting TRBD1. The ends lost 9 bases at V and 6 bases at J; junction bases unmatched: 10. Germline lookup yields CDR1 LNHDA and CDR2 SQIVND (reference sequence). This CDR3 contains 15 residues. Here the CDR3 reads CASRRDRGTSGELFF. CDR3 nucleotides: TGTGCCAGCCGACGGGACAGGGGAACCTCCGGGGAGCTGTTTTTT.

The chain combines TRBV5-4 with TRBJ2-3; D might be TRBD2 (6 bases). Germline V gene data show CDR1 as SGHNT and CDR2 as YYREEE (reference sequence). The V end was cut by 4 bases, the J end by 3 bases, with 18 bases between. This CDR3 has 16 residues. The CDR3 DNA reads as TGTGCCAGCAGCCGTCTAGGCGCGGGGCCGACAGATACGCAGTATTTT. This translates into CASSRLGAGPTDTQYF.